These T cell receptor beta chains were read from a single sample in a study of cytomegalovirus exposure and HLA in healthy donors. TCRdb keeps only in-frame clones here, not all; method: immunoSEQ multiplex PCR. The profile shows 100,000 to 150,000 clones, around 78% of them singletons. The sequenced sample consisted of PBMCs. These receptors were taken from a woman between 45 and 60 years old in good health and CMV-seronegative. Each CDR3 is given with its conserved first and last residue. The D gene is left open where the match is weak. Clone size appears in some rows only: once, few, many, or a class for an expanded clone.

J	D	size	V	DNA	CDR3
TRBJ1-1	-	few	TRBV7-6	TGTGCCAGCAGCCCTCACACGTCAATTAACACTGAAGCTTTCTTT	CASSPHTSINTEAFF
TRBJ2-1	-	few	TRBV2	TGTGCCAGCAGTGAACAGGCTGGCTACAATGAGCAGTTCTTC	CASSEQAGYNEQFF
TRBJ1-1	-	-	TRBV7-9	TGTGCCAGCAGCACCAAGTGGGGGGATAAGCATGGCACTGAAGCTTTCTTT	CASSTKWGDKHGTEAFF
TRBJ1-5	-	-	TRBV19	TGTGCCAGTAGGACGACAGGTAGCAATCAGCCCCAGCATTTT	CASRTTGSNQPQHF
TRBJ2-1	-	-	TRBV19	TGTGCCAGTAGATCCGAGACAGCTTACAATGAGCAGTTCTTC	CASRSETAYNEQFF
TRBJ1-2	-	-	TRBV6-5	TGTGCCAGCCACGGGACAATGGGAGGCTACACCTTC	CASHGTMGGYTF
TRBJ2-1	-	few	TRBV6-6	TGTGCCAGCAGTTATGAACAGGGCGGTAAGCAGTTCTTC	CASSYEQGGKQFF
TRBJ2-7	TRBD2	few	TRBV7-9	TGTGCCAGCAGCCCGACTAGCGGACTTTCCTACGAGCAGTACTTC	CASSPTSGLSYEQYF
TRBJ2-4	TRBD2	-	TRBV13	TGTGCCAGCAGCTCCGATATCACTAGCGGAATAGCCAAAAACATTCAGTACTTC	CASSSDITSGIAKNIQYF
TRBJ2-7	-	few	TRBV4-3	TGCGCCAGCAGTGGACTGACAAACGAGCAGTACTTC	CASSGLTNEQYF
TRBJ2-1	TRBD1	-	TRBV25-1	TGTGCCAGCAGTGATTCCGGGACAGGGCCCTACAATGAGCAGTTCTTC	CASSDSGTGPYNEQFF
TRBJ1-2	-	-	TRBV28	TGTGCCATCCCCGAGGTGCTCGGCTATGGCTACACCTTC	CAIPEVLGYGYTF
TRBJ2-1	TRBD2	-	TRBV5-1	TGCGCCAGCAGCAAATCTCTAGCGGGAGGCGGGGATGAGCAGTTCTTC	CASSKSLAGGGDEQFF
TRBJ1-2	TRBD1	-	TRBV11-2	TGTGCCAGCAGCTTCGACAGGGGGGATGGCTACACCTTC	CASSFDRGDGYTF
TRBJ1-2	TRBD1	-	TRBV7-3	TGTGCCAGCAGCTTCTCTGTCGGACAGGGTGATGGCTACACCTTC	CASSFSVGQGDGYTF
TRBJ2-4	-	-	TRBV14	TGTGCCAGCAGCCAAGTATATGACATTCAGTACTTC	CASSQVYDIQYF
TRBJ1-1	-	-	TRBV18	TGTGCCAGCTCACCCGGGACAATGAACACTGAAGCTTTCTTT	CASSPGTMNTEAFF
TRBJ1-2	-	-	TRBV19	TGTGCCAGTAGTATCCGGACAGATAACTATGGCTACACCTTC	CASSIRTDNYGYTF
TRBJ2-2	TRBD2	-	TRBV4-2	TGTGCCAGCAGCCCTAGCGGGAGGGTCACCGGGGAGCTGTTTTTT	CASSPSGRVTGELFF
TRBJ1-4	-	once	TRBV19	TGTGCCAGTAGTATCCTGAGGGCTACTAATGAAAAACTGTTTTTT	CASSILRATNEKLFF
TRBJ2-3	-	-	TRBV6-4	TGTGCCAGCAGTGAGGGGGCTAGCACAGATACGCAGTATTTT	CASSEGASTDTQYF
TRBJ1-5	TRBD1	-	TRBV4-2	TGTGCCAGCAGCCTTGAGGAGGGGGCAGGGAATCAGCCCCAGAATTTT	CASSLEEGAGNQPQNF
TRBJ2-1	TRBD2	-	TRBV6-5	TGTGCCAGCAGATTACTAGCGGGGGAGCAGTTCTTC	CASRLLAGEQFF
TRBJ1-4	-	-	TRBV6-5	TGTGCCAGCAGTTATGGGGGCGCGTATAATGAAAAACTGTTTTTT	CASSYGGAYNEKLFF
TRBJ1-4	-	-	TRBV7-2	TGTGCCAGCAGCTTAGACAGGGCCAGCAGGGAAAAACTGTTTTTT	CASSLDRASREKLFF
TRBJ2-3	-	-	TRBV9	TGTGCCAGCAGCGACTCACCCACGGGCACAGATACGCAGTATTTT	CASSDSPTGTDTQYF
TRBJ2-3	TRBD2	-	TRBV9	TGTGCCAGCAGCGCCCAGACTAGCGGGAGACGGGCAGATACGCAGTATTTT	CASSAQTSGRRADTQYF
TRBJ1-1	-	-	TRBV29-1	TGCAGCGCTGACAGGATCCAAAACGAAGCTTTCTTT	CSADRIQNEAFF
TRBJ1-5	-	-	TRBV7-9	TGTGCCAGCAGCCGAGGGGGAAATCAGCCCCAGCATTTT	CASSRGGNQPQHF
TRBJ2-5	-	-	TRBV9	TGTGCCAGCAGCCCCGGGACTCGGAGGGAGACCCAGTACTTC	CASSPGTRRETQYF
TRBJ1-2	TRBD1	once	TRBV28	TGTGCCAGCAGTTGGGTCCGGGACAGCTATGGCTACACCTTC	CASSWVRDSYGYTF
TRBJ2-1	-	once	TRBV4-3	TGCGCCAGCAGCCAAGAAGGGGTCCACAATGAGCAGTTCTTC	CASSQEGVHNEQFF